The present T cell receptor (beta chain) was sequenced within a study of T-cell memory formation after mild COVID-19. General study findings and limits: Whereas later expanders leaned CD4+, clones contracting day 15 to 85 showed a balanced CD4/CD8 makeup.

Worth noting for this clonotype: Its specificity is not known.

Constant-segment primers served in 5'RACE that generated TCR alpha and TCR beta cDNA libraries bearing sample barcodes and UMIs. TCRdb passed the 5' RACE reads through MiXCR, listing each CDR3 protein once. The sample includes 470,000 or so distinct CDR3 sequences, 18% of them seen just once. In germline, CDR1 is KGHDR, CDR2 SFDVKD. There are 11 residues in the CDR3. The V end lost 4 bases, the J end lost 8 bases, and 7 bases lay between the germline ends. Sequencing was carried out using PBMCs or a T cell subset sorted from them (not recorded which). V is TRBV24-1 and J is TRBJ1-2; a weak D match, TRBD1 (6 bases). The clonotype originates from an adult woman who had mild COVID-19 (a few samples of this study predate the infection). Cell type and time point are not known. The DNA for the CDR3 is TGTGCCACCAGTGAGGGGGGCGGCTACACCTTC. Translating it yields CATSEGGGYTF.